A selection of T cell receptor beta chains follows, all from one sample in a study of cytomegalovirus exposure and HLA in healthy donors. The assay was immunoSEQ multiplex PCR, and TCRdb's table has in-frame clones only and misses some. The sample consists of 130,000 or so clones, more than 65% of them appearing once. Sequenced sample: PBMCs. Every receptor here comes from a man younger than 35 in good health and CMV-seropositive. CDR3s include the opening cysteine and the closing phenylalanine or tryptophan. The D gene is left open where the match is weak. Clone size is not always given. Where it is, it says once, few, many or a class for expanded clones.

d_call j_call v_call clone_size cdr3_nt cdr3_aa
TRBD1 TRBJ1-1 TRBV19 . TGTGCCAGTAGTCGGTCTGGACAGGGCCACCCAGAAGCTTTCTTT CASSRSGQGHPEAFF
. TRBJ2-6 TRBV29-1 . TGCAGCGTCGACAGCTCTGGGGCCAACGTCCTGACTTTC CSVDSSGANVLTF
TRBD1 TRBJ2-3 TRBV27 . TGTGCCAGCAGTTCCTGGCCCGCCCGGACAGGTTGTTATGAAGATACGCAGTATTTT CASSSWPARTGCYEDTQYF
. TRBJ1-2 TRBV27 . TGTGCCAGCAGTCCAATACCGCCCACAGGGAACTATGGCTACACCTTC CASSPIPPTGNYGYTF
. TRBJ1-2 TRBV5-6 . TGTGCCAGCAGCTATCACGGTGCAGGGCGACACGGCTACACCTTC CASSYHGAGRHGYTF
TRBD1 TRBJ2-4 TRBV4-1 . TGCGCCAGCAGCCGTCCGGGACAGGGGAGAGCCAAAAACATTCAGTACTTC CASSRPGQGRAKNIQYF
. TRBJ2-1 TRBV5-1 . TGCGCCAGCAGTATTGCGGACAGCTCCTACAGTGAGCAGTTCTTC CASSIADSSYSEQFF
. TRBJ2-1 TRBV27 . TGTGCCCCGCGGCCAGGGCCGATCTTGAGCTCCTACAATGAGCAGTTCTTC CAPRPGPILSSYNEQFF
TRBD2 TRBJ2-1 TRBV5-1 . TGCGCCAGCACCCTAGCGGGAGGCAATGAGCAGTTCTTC CASTLAGGNEQFF
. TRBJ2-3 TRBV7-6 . TGTGCCAGCAGACCGACTAGCACAGATACGCAGTATTTT CASRPTSTDTQYF
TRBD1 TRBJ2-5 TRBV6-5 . TGTGCCAGCAGTTCTCCGGGACAGGCGAGGGAGACCCAGTACTTC CASSSPGQARETQYF
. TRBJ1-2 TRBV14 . TGTGCCAGCAGCCAAGAGATTCTACAGGGTGACTTAACCTTC CASSQEILQGDLTF
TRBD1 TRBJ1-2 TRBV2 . TGTGCCAGCATCTTCCGGGACAGGGAAAGAGGTGGCTACACCTTC CASIFRDRERGGYTF
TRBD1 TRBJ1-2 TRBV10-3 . TGTGCCATCAGAGAGGACAGGAACTATGGCTACACCTTC CAIREDRNYGYTF
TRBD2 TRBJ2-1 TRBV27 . TGTGCCAGCAGAAGGGCCTATCTAGCGGGAGTTGAGCAGTTCTTC CASRRAYLAGVEQFF
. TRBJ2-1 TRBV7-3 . TGTGCCAGCAGCTCCGAAAGTACGCGCAATGAGCAGTTCTTC CASSSESTRNEQFF
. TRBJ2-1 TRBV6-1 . TGTGCCAGCAGGTCAGGAGCGGGTTCCTACAATGAGCAGTTCTTC CASRSGAGSYNEQFF
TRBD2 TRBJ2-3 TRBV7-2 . TGTGCCAGCAGCCCACGACTAGCAGTAAGGGCAGATACGCAGTATTTT CASSPRLAVRADTQYF
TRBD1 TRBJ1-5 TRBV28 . TGTGCCAGCAGGCAGACAGGGGTAAGGCAGCCCCAGCATTTT CASRQTGVRQPQHF
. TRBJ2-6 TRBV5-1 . TGCGCCAGCAGCCCGGAAGGGGTTCTCTCTGGGGCCAACGGCCTGACTTTC CASSPEGVLSGANGLTF
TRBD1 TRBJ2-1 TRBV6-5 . TGTGCCAGCAGTTACGCGGGGACAGGGCCACACAATGAGCAGTTCTTC CASSYAGTGPHNEQFF
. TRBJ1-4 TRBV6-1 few TGTGCCAGCAGGGACAGTGAAAAACTGTTTTTT CASRDSEKLFF
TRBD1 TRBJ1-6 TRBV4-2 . TGTGCCAGCAGCCAAGAGGGACAGGGGGCATGGAATTCACCCCTCCACTTT CASSQEGQGAWNSPLHF
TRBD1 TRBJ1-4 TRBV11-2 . TGTGCCAGCAGCTTCCGTCCTGGGACAGGGGCTTGGGGTAATGAAAAACTGTTTTTT CASSFRPGTGAWGNEKLFF
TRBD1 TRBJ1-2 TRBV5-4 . TGTGCCAGCAGCCGAGACAGGGACTATGGCTACACCTTC CASSRDRDYGYTF
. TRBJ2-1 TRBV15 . TGTGCCACCAGCAGTATGGACTCCACGGAGCAGTTCTTC CATSSMDSTEQFF
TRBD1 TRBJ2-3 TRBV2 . TGTGCCAGCAGCAGACAGGGCCCCACAGATACGCAGTATTTT CASSRQGPTDTQYF
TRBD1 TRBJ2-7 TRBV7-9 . TGTGCCAGCAGCTCAGGACAGGGGGACTCCTACGAGCAGTACTTC CASSSGQGDSYEQYF
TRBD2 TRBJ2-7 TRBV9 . TGTGCCAGCAGCGGAGGACTAGCGGGAGCCGAGCAGTACTTC CASSGGLAGAEQYF
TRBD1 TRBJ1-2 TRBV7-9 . TGTGCCAGCAGCTTAAATGACAGGGGGACCGTCCATGGCTACACCTTC CASSLNDRGTVHGYTF
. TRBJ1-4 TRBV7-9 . TGTGCCAGCAGCGTGAATAGAGCTAATGAAAAACTGTTTTTT CASSVNRANEKLFF
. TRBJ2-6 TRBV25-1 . TGTGCCAGCAGTGAAACCAGCACTGGGGCCAACGGCCTGACTTTC CASSETSTGANGLTF
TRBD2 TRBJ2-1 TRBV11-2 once TGTGCCAGCAGCTTAGGGACTAGCGGGGGTATATATGAGCAGTTCTTC CASSLGTSGGIYEQFF
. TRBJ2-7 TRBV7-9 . TGTGCCAGCAGCGTCGGATACAGGGACGAGCAGTACTTC CASSVGYRDEQYF
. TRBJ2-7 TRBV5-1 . TGCGCCAGCTCCACCCACAGCTCCTACGAGCAGTACTTC CASSTHSSYEQYF
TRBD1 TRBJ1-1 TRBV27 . TGTGCCAGCAGTTGGACAGGGGGCGTTCGTGGCACTGAAGCTTTCTTT CASSWTGGVRGTEAFF
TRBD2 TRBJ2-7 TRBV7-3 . TGTGCCAGCAGCAGGGGAGTACTGCCGGGGGGGATATACGAGCAGTACTTC CASSRGVLPGGIYEQYF
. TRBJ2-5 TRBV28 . TGTGCCAGCAGTCGGCCGGGGGTCGGGACCCAGTACTTC CASSRPGVGTQYF
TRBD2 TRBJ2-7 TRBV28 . TGTGCCAGCAGTTCCCCCTCGGACAGGGACCTACTAGCGGGAGGGCCAGGGCAGTACTTC CASSSPSDRDLLAGGPGQYF
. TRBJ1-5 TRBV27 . TGTGCCAGCAGTAACAGGGCATCGGGCAATCAGCCCCAGCATTTT CASSNRASGNQPQHF
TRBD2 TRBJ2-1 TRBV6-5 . TGTGCCAGCAGTTACTCGACTAGCGGGAGGGCCGATGAGCAGTTCTTC CASSYSTSGRADEQFF
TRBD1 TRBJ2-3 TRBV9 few TGTGCCAGCAGCGTAAACCGGGACAGGGGAACAGATACGCAGTATTTT CASSVNRDRGTDTQYF
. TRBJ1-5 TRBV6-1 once TGTGCCAGCAGTGAAGGGCGCAATCAGCCCCAGCATTTT CASSEGRNQPQHF
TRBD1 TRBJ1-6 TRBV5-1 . TGCGCCAGCAGCTCCACAGGGGGCAGGTATAATTCACCCCTCCACTTT CASSSTGGRYNSPLHF
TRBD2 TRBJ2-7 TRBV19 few TGTGCCAGTAGTATCGGGCCTAGCGGGAGGATTAGCGAGCAGTACTTC CASSIGPSGRISEQYF
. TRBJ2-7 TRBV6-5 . TGTGCCAGCAGTTACTCCGCGACAGGGAGGTTGAACGAGCAGTACTTC CASSYSATGRLNEQYF
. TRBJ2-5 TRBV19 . TGTGCCAGTAGTATAAGTACAGTCCAAGAGACCCAGTACTTC CASSISTVQETQYF
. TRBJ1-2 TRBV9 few TGTGCCAGCAACCCGGACAGTCTTAACTATGGCTACACCTTC CASNPDSLNYGYTF
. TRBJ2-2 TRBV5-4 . TGTGCCAGCAGCGGGAGGGGGGGAACCAACACCGGGGAGCTGTTTTTT CASSGRGGTNTGELFF
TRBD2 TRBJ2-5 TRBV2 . TGTGCCAGCATTGGAAGCGGGGGACCGGAGACCCAGTACTTC CASIGSGGPETQYF
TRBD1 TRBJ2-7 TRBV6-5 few TGTGCCAGCAGTTACTCCGGACAGGGTGCCTACGAGCAGTACTTC CASSYSGQGAYEQYF
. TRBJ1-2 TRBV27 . TGTGCCAGCAGTCTCGGGGGGACCTATGGCTACACCTTC CASSLGGTYGYTF
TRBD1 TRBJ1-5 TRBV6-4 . TGTGCCAGCAGTGACTCGACAGGGGTTACGATTATGGGCAATCAGCCCCAGCATTTT CASSDSTGVTIMGNQPQHF
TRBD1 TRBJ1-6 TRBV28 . TGTGCCAGCCGGTTAGACAGGGTGGTTTCACCCCTCCACTTT CASRLDRVVSPLHF
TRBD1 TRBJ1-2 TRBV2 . TGTGCCAGCAGTGATGCAAGGGACAGGGGAAACTATGGCTACACCTTC CASSDARDRGNYGYTF